This T cell receptor (beta chain) was captured by sequencing in a study of blood T cell repertoires in COVID-19 (TCRdb year 2020). Looking at the study overall: Collaborator samples came from the United States, Italy and Spain and covered acute and convalescent phases of COVID-19. The repertoires were made available in a free public database intended to serve as a resource for research on the immune response to SARS-CoV-2. Samples came from the ongoing ImmuneRACE study (first 160 participants) plus 1,254 subjects from 6 global collaborators. The sample metadata nearly always contained a de-identified subject ID, COVID-19 status, age in years and sex. Where available, HLA class I and class II types were taken from metadata supplied by the sample provider and were not determined by assay-based typing. The prospective study material was composed of cDNA or gDNA derived from T cells, B-cell-depleted T cells, or PBMCs. Subjects who had been exposed to COVID-19, were actively infected with it, or had recovered from it provided the deeply sampled blood TCRbeta repertoires that made up the dataset. Broader findings and caveats from the paper: Clinical and demographic metadata were provided uncurated, with the amount varying by source and participant.

TCRbeta CDR3 regions were amplified from genomic DNA by means of the immunoSEQ Assay, a bias-controlled multiplex PCR. The authors processed their data as follows. Within the assay, amplification of reference gene primers was used to estimate how many nucleated cells each sample contained. Sequence reads were collapsed and filtered to measure the absolute abundance of every unique TCRbeta CDR3 rearrangement. For each sample, productive Simpson clonality was calculated as the square root of Simpson's diversity index across productive rearrangements. Imported from immuneACCESS, the table was reduced by TCRdb to in-frame sequences with V and J called. These copies leave out some clones; in studies compared against another copy, an unresolved V gene accounts for under half, and the cause of the remainder is not known. V, J and clone size reflect that table, while D and trimming were determined from the DNA. The sample table records about 250,000 clones; roughly 83% of these occur just once. The biggest ten clones account for about 9% of the sample.

Turning to this clone: Its cognate antigen has yet to be identified. No per-base quality is available; no much larger clone lies one base away.

Whole blood was collected in K2EDTA tubes by collaborating institutions according to the institutions' own protocols. For TCRbeta analysis, collaborator samples were shipped as frozen whole blood, as isolated PBMCs, or as DNA extracted from either sample type. The sample consisted of peripheral blood. The TCR comes from an older man with acute or convalescent COVID-19.

The nucleotide sequence reads TGTGCCAGCCGACAGGCTAACTATGGCTACACCTTC. It specifies CASRQANYGYTF. The chain joins TRBV27 to TRBJ1-2; TRBD1 is a weak D gene call, 6 bases matching. CDR1 and CDR2 were assigned from the germline V gene (reference sequence) as MNHEY and SMNVEV. The CDR3 measures 12 amino acids from cysteine to phenylalanine. Only the CDR3 DNA stays, 36 bases, in frame from base 1. V gives up 8 bases and J gives up 0 bases, and the segment between their germline ends measures 7 bases.